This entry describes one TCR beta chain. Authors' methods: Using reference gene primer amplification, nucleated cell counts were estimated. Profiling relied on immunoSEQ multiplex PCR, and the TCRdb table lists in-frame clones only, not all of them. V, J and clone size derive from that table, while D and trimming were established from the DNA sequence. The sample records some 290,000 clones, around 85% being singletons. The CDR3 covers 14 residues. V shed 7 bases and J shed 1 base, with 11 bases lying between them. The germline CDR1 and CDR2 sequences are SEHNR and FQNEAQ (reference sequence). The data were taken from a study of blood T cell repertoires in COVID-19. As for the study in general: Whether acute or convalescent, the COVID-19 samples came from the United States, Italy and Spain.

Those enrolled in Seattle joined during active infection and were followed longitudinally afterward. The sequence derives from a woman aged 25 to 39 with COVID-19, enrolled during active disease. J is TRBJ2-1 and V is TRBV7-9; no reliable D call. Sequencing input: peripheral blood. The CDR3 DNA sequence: TGTGCCAGCACCCCAAGTACTTCCTACAATGAGCAGTTCTTC. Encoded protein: CASTPSTSYNEQFF.